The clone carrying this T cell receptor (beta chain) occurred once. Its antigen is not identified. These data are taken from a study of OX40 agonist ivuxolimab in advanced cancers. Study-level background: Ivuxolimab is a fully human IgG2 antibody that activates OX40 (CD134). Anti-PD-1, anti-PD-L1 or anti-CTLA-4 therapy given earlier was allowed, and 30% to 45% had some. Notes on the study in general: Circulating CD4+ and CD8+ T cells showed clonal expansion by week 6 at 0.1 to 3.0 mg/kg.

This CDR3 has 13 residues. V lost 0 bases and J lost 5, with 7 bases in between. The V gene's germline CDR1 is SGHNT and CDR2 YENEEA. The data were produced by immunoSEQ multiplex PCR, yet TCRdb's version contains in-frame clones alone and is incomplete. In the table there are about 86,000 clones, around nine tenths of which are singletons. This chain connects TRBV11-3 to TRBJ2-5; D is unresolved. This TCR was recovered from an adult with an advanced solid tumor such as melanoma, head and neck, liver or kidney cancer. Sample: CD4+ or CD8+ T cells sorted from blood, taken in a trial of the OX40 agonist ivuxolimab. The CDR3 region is CASSLDIEETQYF. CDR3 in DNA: TGTGCCAGCAGCTTAGACATTGAGGAGACCCAGTACTTC. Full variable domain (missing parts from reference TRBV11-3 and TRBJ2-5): EAGVVQSPRYKIIEKKQPVAFWCNPISGHNTLYWYLQNLGQGPELLIRYENEEAVDDSQLPKDRFSAERLKGVDSTLKIQPAELGDSAVYLCASSLDIEETQYFGPGTRLLVL.